The entry that follows covers one TCR beta chain sequence. Some clones are missing from TCRdb's copy, which holds only in-frame ones; the method was immunoSEQ multiplex PCR. The sample includes tens of thousands of clones, about 90% of them seen just once. CDR1 is SQVTM, CDR2 ANQGSEA, per germline. After removal of 2 bases from V and 7 bases from J, the junction contained 10 bases not matched to a gene. The CDR3 covers 15 residues. This sample was taken from a study of blood T cell repertoires in COVID-19. About the study: Material from acute and convalescent COVID-19 was sourced from the United States, Italy and Spain. Sources were T cells, B-cell-depleted T cells, or PBMCs; the material itself was cDNA or gDNA.

Seattle patient enrollment occurred during active infection, with longitudinal follow-up thereafter. This clonotype was sampled from a woman aged 60-70 years with COVID-19, enrolled during active disease. Sequencing used peripheral blood. The chain couples TRBV29-1 to TRBJ2-1; 8 bases fit TRBD2. As DNA, the CDR3 is TGCAGCGTTGAAAAGCAGCGGGGGTTGAGGAATGAGCAGTTCTTC. This translates into CSVEKQRGLRNEQFF.